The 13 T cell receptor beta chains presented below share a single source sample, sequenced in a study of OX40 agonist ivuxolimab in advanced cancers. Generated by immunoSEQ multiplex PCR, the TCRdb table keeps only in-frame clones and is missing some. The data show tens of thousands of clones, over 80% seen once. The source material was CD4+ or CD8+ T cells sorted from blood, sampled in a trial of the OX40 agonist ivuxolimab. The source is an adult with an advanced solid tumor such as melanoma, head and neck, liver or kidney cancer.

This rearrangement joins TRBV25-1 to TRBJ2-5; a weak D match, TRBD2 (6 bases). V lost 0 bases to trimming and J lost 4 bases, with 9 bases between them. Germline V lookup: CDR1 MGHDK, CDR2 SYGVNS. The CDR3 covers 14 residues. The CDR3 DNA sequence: TGTGCCAGCAGTGAATACGTGGGGGGAGAGACCCAGTACTTC. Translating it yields CASSEYVGGETQYF.

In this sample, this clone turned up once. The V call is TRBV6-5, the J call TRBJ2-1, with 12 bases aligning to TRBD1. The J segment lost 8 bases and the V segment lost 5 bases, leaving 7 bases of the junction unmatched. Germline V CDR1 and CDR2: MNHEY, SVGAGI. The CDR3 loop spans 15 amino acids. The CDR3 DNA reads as TGTGCCAGCAGTGCGGGACAGGGGGCGAGCTATGAGCAGTTCTTC. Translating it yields CASSAGQGASYEQFF.

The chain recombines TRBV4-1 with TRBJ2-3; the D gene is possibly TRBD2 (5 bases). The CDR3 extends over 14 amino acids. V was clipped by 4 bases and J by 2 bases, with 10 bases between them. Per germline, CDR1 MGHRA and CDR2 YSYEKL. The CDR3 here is CASSPDYPTDTQYF. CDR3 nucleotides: TGCGCCAGCAGCCCAGACTATCCCACAGATACGCAGTATTTT.

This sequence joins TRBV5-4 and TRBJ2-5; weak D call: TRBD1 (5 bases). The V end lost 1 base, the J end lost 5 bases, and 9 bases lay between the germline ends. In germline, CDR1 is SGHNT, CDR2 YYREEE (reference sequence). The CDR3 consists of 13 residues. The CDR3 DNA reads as TGTGCCAGCAGCTTGTGGGGCAAGGAGACCCAGTACTTC. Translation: CASSLWGKETQYF. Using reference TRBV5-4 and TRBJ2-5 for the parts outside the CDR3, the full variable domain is ETGVTQSPTHLIKTRGQQVTLRCSSQSGHNTVSWYQQALGQGPQFIFQYYREEENGRGNFPPRFSGLQFPNYSSELNVNALELDDSALYLCASSLWGKETQYFGPGTRLLVL.

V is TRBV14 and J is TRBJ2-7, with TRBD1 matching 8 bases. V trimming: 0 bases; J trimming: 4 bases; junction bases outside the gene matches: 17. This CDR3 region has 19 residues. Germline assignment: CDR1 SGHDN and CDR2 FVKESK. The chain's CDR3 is CASSQDRSEGQEYQYEQYF. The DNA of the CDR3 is TGTGCCAGCAGCCAAGATCGAAGTGAGGGACAGGAGTACCAGTACGAGCAGTACTTC.

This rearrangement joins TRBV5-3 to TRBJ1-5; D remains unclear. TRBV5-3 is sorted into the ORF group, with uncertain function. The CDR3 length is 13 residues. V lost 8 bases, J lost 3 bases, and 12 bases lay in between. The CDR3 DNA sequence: TGTGCCAGCCGGAGGGCCATCAATCAGCCCCAGCATTTT. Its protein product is CASRRAINQPQHF.

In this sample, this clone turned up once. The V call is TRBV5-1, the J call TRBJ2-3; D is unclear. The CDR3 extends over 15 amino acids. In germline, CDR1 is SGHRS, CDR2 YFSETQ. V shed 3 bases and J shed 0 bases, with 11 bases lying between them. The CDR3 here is CASSYARSSTDTQYF. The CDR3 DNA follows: TGCGCCAGCAGCTACGCACGGTCTAGCACAGATACGCAGTATTTT.

As DNA, the CDR3 is TGCGCCAGCAGCTTGGGGTTTGGAGGGGTTTACGAGCAGTACTTC. Translation: CASSLGFGGVYEQYF. V usage is TRBV5-1 and J usage is TRBJ2-7; possible D gene TRBD2, 6 bases. The V end was cut by 0 bases, the J end by 4 bases, with 14 bases between. The length of the CDR3 is 15 residues. Germline V gene data show CDR1 as SGHRS and CDR2 as YFSETQ.

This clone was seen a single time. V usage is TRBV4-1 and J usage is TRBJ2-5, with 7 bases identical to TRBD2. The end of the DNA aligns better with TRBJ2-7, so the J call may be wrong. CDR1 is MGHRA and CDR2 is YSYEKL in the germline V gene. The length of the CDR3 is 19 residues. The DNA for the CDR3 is TGCGCCAGCAGCCAAGAATCAGCCTTGAGGAGCGGGACCCTCTACGAGCAGTACTTC. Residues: CASSQESALRSGTLYEQYF.

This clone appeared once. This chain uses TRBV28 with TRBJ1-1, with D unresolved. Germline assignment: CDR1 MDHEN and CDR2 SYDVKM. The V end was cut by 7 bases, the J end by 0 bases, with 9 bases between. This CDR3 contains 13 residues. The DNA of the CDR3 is TGTGCCAGCACAGAGTCCATGAACACTGAAGCTTTCTTT. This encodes CASTESMNTEAFF.

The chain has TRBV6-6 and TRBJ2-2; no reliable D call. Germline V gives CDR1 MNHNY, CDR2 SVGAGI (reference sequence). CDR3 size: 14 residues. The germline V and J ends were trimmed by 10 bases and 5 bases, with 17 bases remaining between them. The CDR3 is CATRSDSFTGELFF. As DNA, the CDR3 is TGTGCCACCCGCTCCGACTCGTTTACCGGGGAGCTGTTTTTT.

In DNA, the CDR3 is TGTGCCAGCAGTTACCTTGACAGGAGCGAGCAGTACTTC. This encodes CASSYLDRSEQYF. The rearrangement links TRBV6-5 to TRBJ2-7; the D gene is possibly TRBD1 (6 bases). The CDR3 covers 13 residues. Germline lookup yields CDR1 MNHEY and CDR2 SVGAGI. V lost 2 bases, J lost 6 bases, and 11 bases lay in between.

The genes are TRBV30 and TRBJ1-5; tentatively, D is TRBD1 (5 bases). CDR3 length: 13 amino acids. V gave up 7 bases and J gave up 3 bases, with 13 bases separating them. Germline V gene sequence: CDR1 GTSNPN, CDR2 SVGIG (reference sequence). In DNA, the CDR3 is TGTGCCTTCCGACAGAGCCTCAATCAGCCCCAGCATTTT. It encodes CAFRQSLNQPQHF.